These 21 T cell receptor beta chains were sequenced from one sample in a study of shared clonotypes between healthy human individuals. Repertoires were generated with immunoSEQ multiplex PCR, while TCRdb's copy carries only in-frame clones and drops some. The sample records 2 million to 3 million clones, more than 85% being singletons. Sequenced material: naive CD4+ T cells from PBMCs. Described subset: CD45RA+ positively selected. Receptors were obtained from a man between 18 and 29 years old in good health. Some clones in this sample may be carry-over from other donors' samples.

The rearrangement links TRBV6-1 to TRBJ2-3; D unclear. CDR1 MNHNS and CDR2 SASEGT come from the germline V gene. This CDR3 spans 15 amino acids. Deletions cut 3 bases from V and 3 bases from J, with 13 bases between. CDR3 sequence reads: CASSDRRIWTDTQYF. DNA of the CDR3: TGTGCCAGCAGTGATCGGCGGATATGGACAGATACGCAGTATTTT.

This chain connects TRBV19 to TRBJ2-7, with D perhaps matching TRBD1 or TRBD2 (5 bases each). The CDR3 is made up of 16 amino acids. Germline V gene data show CDR1 as LNHDA and CDR2 as SQIVND (reference sequence). Trimming left V 8 bases short and J 5 bases short, with 25 bases between. CDR3 nucleotides: TGTGCCAGTTCTTCCCTCGCGGGCAGGGTAATAAACGAGCAGTACTTC. It codes for CASSSLAGRVINEQYF.

The J gene is TRBJ2-7, the V gene TRBV28; 7 positions match TRBD1. CDR1 and CDR2 from the germline V gene are MDHEN and SYDVKM. V lost 6 bases and J lost 2; bases outside the gene matches: 13. CDR3 size: 16 residues. CDR3: CASRSRQGRGTYEQYF. The DNA of the CDR3 is TGTGCCAGCAGAAGCCGACAGGGAAGGGGGACCTACGAGCAGTACTTC. Complete variable domain (other parts from reference TRBV28 and TRBJ2-7): DVKVTQSSRYLVKRTGEKVFLECVQDMDHENMFWYRQDPGLGLRLIYFSYDVKMKEKGDIPEGYSVSREKKERFSLILESASTNQTSMYLCASRSRQGRGTYEQYFGPGTRLTVT.

This chain links TRBV5-1 with TRBJ1-5; 7 nucleotides match TRBD1. This CDR3 is built from 14 residues. V gave up 4 bases and J gave up 7 bases; unmatched junction bases: 8. CDR1 and CDR2 from the germline V gene are SGHRS and YFSETQ. CDR3 region: CASSPQGEGQPQHF. The CDR3 DNA sequence: TGCGCCAGCAGCCCCCAGGGGGAGGGGCAGCCCCAGCATTTT.

J is TRBJ2-6 and V is TRBV19; TRBD1 matches 7 bases. Germline V lookup: CDR1 LNHDA, CDR2 SQIVND (reference sequence). V shed 5 bases and J 1 base; nucleotides not matched to a gene: 2. The CDR3 runs to 15 residues. CDR3 sequence: CASSPQGSGANVLTF. The CDR3, as DNA: TGTGCCAGTAGTCCACAGGGGTCTGGGGCCAACGTCCTGACTTTC.

The J gene is TRBJ2-7, the V gene TRBV4-3, with 8 bases aligning to TRBD2. V shed 0 bases and J 5 bases; nucleotides not matched to a gene: 0. The length of the CDR3 is 13 residues. Germline loops: CDR1 LGHNA, CDR2 YSLEER. CDR3 sequence (DNA): TGCGCCAGCAGCCAAGAAGCGGGGGACGAGCAGTACTTC. Translating gives CASSQEAGDEQYF.

This chain connects TRBV7-9 to TRBJ2-6, with 9 positions matching TRBD1. Unmatched junction bases numbered 5, after V lost 5 bases and J lost 0 bases. Germline CDR1 reads SEHNR; CDR2 reads FQNEAQ (reference sequence). The CDR3 is 17 amino acids. The CDR3 nucleotides are TGTGCCAGCAGCAGCGGGACAGGGATCTCTGGGGCCAACGTCCTGACTTTC. Its translation: CASSSGTGISGANVLTF.

The table lists this clone with a count of one. This sequence joins TRBV5-4 and TRBJ2-5; 9 bases align to TRBD2. With 1 base clipped from V and 1 base from J, the junction kept 5 bases outside the gene matches. The CDR3 extends over 16 amino acids. Per the germline V gene, CDR1 is SGHNT and CDR2 is YYREEE (reference sequence). This CDR3 is CASSLSASGAQETQYF. CDR3 bases: TGTGCCAGCAGCTTGTCGGCTAGCGGGGCCCAAGAGACCCAGTACTTC.

CDR3 sequence (DNA): TGTGCCAGCAGTCTTACTAGCGGCCAGCGCCCGTACGAGCAGTACTTC. Its translation is CASSLTSGQRPYEQYF. The chain couples TRBV27 to TRBJ2-7; 8 bases align to TRBD2. The CDR3 length is 16 residues. J gave up 4 bases and V 5 bases, and 13 bases lay outside the gene matches. Germline assignment: CDR1 MNHEY and CDR2 SMNVEV (reference sequence).

The V gene is TRBV11-2, the J gene TRBJ2-7; D gene uncertain. The CDR3 has 12 residues. V shed 9 bases and J shed 4 bases, with 13 bases lying between them. CDR1 SGHAT and CDR2 FQNNGV come from the germline V gene. The CDR3 loop is CARNSLTYEQYF. CDR3 in DNA: TGTGCCAGGAACTCTTTGACTTACGAGCAGTACTTC.

The CDR3 sequence is CASSSLPLTGRSYEQYF. Written as DNA, the CDR3 is TGTGCCAGCAGTTCCCTCCCTTTAACAGGGCGCTCCTACGAGCAGTACTTC. The genes are TRBV27 and TRBJ2-7; weak D call: TRBD1 (6 bases). V was pared by 4 bases and J by 0 bases, with 19 bases between. Germline CDR1 is MNHEY and CDR2 is SMNVEV (reference sequence). This CDR3 spans 17 amino acids.

The chain links TRBV6-1 to TRBJ2-7; 9 positions match TRBD2. CDR1 is MNHNS, CDR2 SASEGT, per germline. The CDR3 length is 15 residues. The J segment lost 1 base and the V segment lost 6 bases, leaving 7 bases of the junction unmatched. The CDR3 nucleotides read TGTGCCAGCAGGCTTCAGCGGGGGGAGTCCTACGAGCAGTACTTC. Protein product: CASRLQRGESYEQYF.

The gene calls are TRBV7-9 and TRBJ2-1; D uncertain. This CDR3 is built from 16 residues. Trimming took 5 bases from V and 0 from J, leaving 14 bases between them. CDR1 and CDR2 from the germline V gene are SEHNR and FQNEAQ (reference sequence). The DNA for the CDR3 is TGTGCCAGCAGCCGACAACACCTTTTCTCCTACAATGAGCAGTTCTTC. Translating gives CASSRQHLFSYNEQFF.

The chain carries TRBV7-6 and TRBJ2-1; tentatively, D is TRBD2 (5 bases). Germline V gene sequence: CDR1 SGHVS, CDR2 FNYEAQ. The length of the CDR3 is 14 residues. V dropped 5 bases and J dropped 9 bases, with 17 bases sitting between them. In DNA, the CDR3 is TGTGCCAGCAGCCCCTTGACTATTATGGCTGAGCAGTTCTTC. This sequence encodes CASSPLTIMAEQFF.

The gene calls are TRBV2 and TRBJ2-5; D remains ambiguous. Trimming left V 4 bases short and J 2 bases short, with 5 bases between. The germline V gene encodes CDR1 SNHLY and CDR2 FYNNEI. CDR3 size: 12 residues. The CDR3 DNA reads as TGTGCCAGCAGTGTTGGTCAAGAGACCCAGTACTTC. It is translated as CASSVGQETQYF.

This clone was counted once. A junction end diverges from the germline sequence, so it may reflect a read error. The chain links TRBV7-2 to TRBJ1-2; tentatively, D is TRBD1 (5 bases). The CDR3 is 13 amino acids. Germline V gene data show CDR1 as SGHTA and CDR2 as FQGNSA. CDR3 DNA sequence: TGTGCCAGCAGCTCGAGGGGAAGGAGTGGTCCCTTCTTC. Translated, it gives CASSSRGRSGPFF.

This clone was observed a single time. The chain is built from TRBV28 and TRBJ1-1; D is ambiguous. V was pared by 7 bases and J by 4 bases, with 4 bases between. The CDR3 sequence is 10 residues long. The germline gives CDR1 MDHEN, CDR2 SYDVKM. The CDR3, as DNA: TGTGCCAGCATCCGCACTGAAGCTTTCTTT. Translated, it gives CASIRTEAFF.

CDR3 DNA: TGTGCCTGGGATCTTACATCGGACAGTATCAATCAGCCCCAGCATTTT. Amino acid sequence: CAWDLTSDSINQPQHF. The V gene is TRBV30, the J gene TRBJ1-5, with D possibly matching TRBD1 (6 bases). CDR3 length: 16 amino acids. The germline CDR1 and CDR2 sequences are GTSNPN and SVGIG (reference sequence). V gave up 5 bases and J gave up 3 bases, with 20 bases separating them. Based on the CDR3 plus reference TRBV30 and TRBJ1-5, the full variable domain is SQTIHQWPATLVQPVGSPLSLECTVEGTSNPNLYWYRQAAGRGLQLLFYSVGIGQISSEVPQNLSASRPQDRQFILSSKKLLLSDSGFYLCAWDLTSDSINQPQHFGDGTRLSIL.

This chain links TRBV11-2 with TRBJ1-3; D gene ambiguous. Trimming took 2 bases from V and 4 from J, leaving 15 bases between them. Per germline, CDR1 SGHAT and CDR2 FQNNGV. This CDR3 region has 16 residues. Written as DNA, the CDR3 is TGTGCCAGCAGCTTATCGGCTTATGGTTCGGGAAACACCATATATTTT. The encoded protein is CASSLSAYGSGNTIYF.

The chain employs TRBV14 and TRBJ1-1; possibly TRBD1 for D (5 bases). The CDR3 is 17 residues long. Germline CDR1 SGHDN, CDR2 FVKESK. V was pared by 0 bases and J by 4 bases, with 18 bases between. The CDR3 sequence is CASSQEWGRLGTTEAFF. The CDR3 DNA sequence: TGTGCCAGCAGCCAAGAGTGGGGCAGGCTTGGGACCACTGAAGCTTTCTTT.

V and J are TRBV6-1 and TRBJ2-1, with D unresolved. Germline CDR1 MNHNS, CDR2 SASEGT. Deletions cut 5 bases from V and 4 bases from J, with 6 bases between. There are 12 residues in the CDR3. The CDR3 DNA reads as TGTGCCAGCAGTCACCTATACAATGAGCAGTTCTTC. Translating it yields CASSHLYNEQFF.